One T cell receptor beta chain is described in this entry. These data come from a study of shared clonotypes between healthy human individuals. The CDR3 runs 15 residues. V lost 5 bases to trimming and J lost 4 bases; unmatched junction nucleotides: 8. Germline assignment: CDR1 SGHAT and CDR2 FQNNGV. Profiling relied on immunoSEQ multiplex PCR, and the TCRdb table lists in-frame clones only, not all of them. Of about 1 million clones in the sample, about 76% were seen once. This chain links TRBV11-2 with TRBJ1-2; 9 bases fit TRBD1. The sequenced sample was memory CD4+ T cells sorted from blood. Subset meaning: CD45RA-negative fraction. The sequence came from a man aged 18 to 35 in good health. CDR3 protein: CASSEGQGAGYGYTF. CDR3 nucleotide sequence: TGTGCCAGCAGCGAGGGACAGGGCGCAGGCTATGGCTACACCTTC.